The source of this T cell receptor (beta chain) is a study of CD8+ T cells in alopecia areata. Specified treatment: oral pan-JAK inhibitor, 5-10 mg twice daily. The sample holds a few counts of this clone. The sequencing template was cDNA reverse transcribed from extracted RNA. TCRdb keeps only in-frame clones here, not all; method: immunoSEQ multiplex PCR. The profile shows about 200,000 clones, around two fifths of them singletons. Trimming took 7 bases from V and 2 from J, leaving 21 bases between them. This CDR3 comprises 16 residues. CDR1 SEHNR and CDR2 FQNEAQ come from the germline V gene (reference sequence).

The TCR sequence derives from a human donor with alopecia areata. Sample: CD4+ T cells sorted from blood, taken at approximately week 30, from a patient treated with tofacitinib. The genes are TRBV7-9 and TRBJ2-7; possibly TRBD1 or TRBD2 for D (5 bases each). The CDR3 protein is CASTTSGTYSTYEQYF. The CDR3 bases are TGTGCCAGCACCACGTCCGGGACCTACTCTACCTACGAGCAGTACTTC.